The entry below describes one TCR beta chain. What it binds is not known. Sequencing used immunoSEQ multiplex PCR; TCRdb keeps in-frame clones, though not all of them. The repertoire holds 4,900 or so clones, roughly three fifths seen once, with around 42% in the top ten. Germline V gene sequence: CDR1 MDHEN, CDR2 SYDVKM. Between the trimmed V and J ends, which lost 4 bases and 2 bases, there was a span of 11 bases. The CDR3 has 14 residues. These data originate in a study of CD8 T cell repertoires and HIV-1 epitope variants. About the study: An uncultured baseline aliquot held 1M T cells.

The source is a male donor with HIV. The chain couples TRBV28 to TRBJ1-1; D possibly corresponds to TRBD1 (5 bases). Specimen: cultured CD8+ T cells derived from PBMCs. In nucleotides, the CDR3 is TGTGCCAGCAGTTACAGGCTTAGTAACACTGAAGCTTTCTTT. As protein: CASSYRLSNTEAFF.